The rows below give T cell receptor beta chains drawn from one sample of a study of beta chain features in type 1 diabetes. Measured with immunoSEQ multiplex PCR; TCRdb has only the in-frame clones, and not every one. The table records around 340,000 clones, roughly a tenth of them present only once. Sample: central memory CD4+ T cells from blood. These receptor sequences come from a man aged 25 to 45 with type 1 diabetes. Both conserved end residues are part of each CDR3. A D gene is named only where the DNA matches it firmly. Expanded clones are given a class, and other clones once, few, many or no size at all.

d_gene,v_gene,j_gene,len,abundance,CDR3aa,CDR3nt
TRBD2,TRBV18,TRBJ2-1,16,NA,CASSPFGGGAYHEQFF,TGTGCCAGCTCACCATTCGGCGGGGGGGCCTATCATGAGCAGTTCTTC
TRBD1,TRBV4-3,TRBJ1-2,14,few,CASSLDRRNYGYTF,TGCGCCAGCAGCCTGGACAGGAGAAACTATGGCTACACCTTC
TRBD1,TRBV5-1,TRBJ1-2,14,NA,CASSFDGTGDGYTF,TGCGCCAGCAGTTTTGACGGGACAGGGGACGGCTACACCTTC
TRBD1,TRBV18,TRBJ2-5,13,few,CASSGQGQETQYF,TGTGCCAGCTCTGGACAGGGGCAAGAGACCCAGTACTTC
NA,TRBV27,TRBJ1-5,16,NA,CASSLSKGVGNQPQHF,TGTGCCAGCAGTTTATCGAAAGGGGTGGGCAATCAGCCCCAGCATTTT
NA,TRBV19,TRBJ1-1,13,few,CASSQQVNTEAFF,TGTGCCAGTAGCCAACAGGTGAACACTGAAGCTTTCTTT
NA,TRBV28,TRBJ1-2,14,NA,CASSSMSGRYGYTF,TGTGCCAGCAGTAGCATGTCAGGGAGATATGGCTACACCTTC
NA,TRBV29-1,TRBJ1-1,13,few,CSVVKGPGTEAFF,TGCAGCGTTGTTAAAGGTCCGGGCACTGAAGCTTTCTTT
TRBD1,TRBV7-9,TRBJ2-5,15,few,CASSLGTGESETQYF,TGTGCCAGCAGCCTAGGGACAGGGGAATCAGAGACCCAGTACTTC
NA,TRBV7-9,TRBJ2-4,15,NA,CASSPNQGSKNIQYF,TGTGCCAGCAGCCCGAATCAGGGATCCAAAAACATTCAGTACTTC
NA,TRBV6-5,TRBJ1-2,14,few,CASSYGGSNYGYTF,TGTGCCAGCAGTTACGGGGGATCGAACTATGGCTACACCTTC
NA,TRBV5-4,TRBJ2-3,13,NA,CASSLSGSDTQYF,TGTGCCAGCAGCTTGTCCGGGTCAGATACGCAGTATTTT
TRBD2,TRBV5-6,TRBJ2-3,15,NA,CASSFKRLAMDTQYF,TGTGCCAGCAGCTTTAAAAGACTAGCGATGGATACGCAGTATTTT
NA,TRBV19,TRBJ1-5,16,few,CASNQNPAGRFQPQHF,TGTGCCAGTAATCAAAACCCGGCCGGAAGGTTTCAGCCCCAGCATTTT
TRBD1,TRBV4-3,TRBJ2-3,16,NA,CASSPGAGQGPDTQYF,TGCGCCAGCAGCCCAGGAGCCGGACAGGGACCAGATACGCAGTATTTT
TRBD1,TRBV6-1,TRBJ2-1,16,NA,CASSALGQGPYNEQFF,TGTGCCAGCAGTGCCCTGGGACAGGGGCCCTACAATGAGCAGTTCTTC
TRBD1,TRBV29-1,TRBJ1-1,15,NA,CSVAWDSRMNTEAFF,TGCAGCGTTGCTTGGGACAGTAGAATGAACACTGAAGCTTTCTTT
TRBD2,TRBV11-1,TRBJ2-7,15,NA,CASSLEAGGRGEQYF,TGTGCCAGCAGCTTAGAGGCGGGGGGCCGGGGTGAGCAGTACTTC
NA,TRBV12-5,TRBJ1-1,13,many,CASGSEDRVEAFF,TGTGCTAGTGGTTCAGAGGACCGGGTTGAAGCTTTCTTT
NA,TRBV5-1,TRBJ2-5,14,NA,CASSSTGNQETQYF,TGCGCCAGCAGCTCAACTGGGAACCAAGAGACCCAGTACTTC
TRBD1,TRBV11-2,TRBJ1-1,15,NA,CASSPAGQMNTEAFF,TGTGCCAGCAGCCCGGCGGGACAGATGAACACTGAAGCTTTCTTT
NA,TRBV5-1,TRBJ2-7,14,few,CASSFGGSSYEQYF,TGCGCCAGCAGCTTCGGCGGTTCTTCCTACGAGCAGTACTTC
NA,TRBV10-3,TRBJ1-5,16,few,CAISESEGKGNQPQHF,TGTGCCATCAGTGAGTCGGAGGGGAAGGGAAATCAGCCCCAGCATTTT
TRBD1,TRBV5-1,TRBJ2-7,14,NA,CASSSGQGEDEQYF,TGCGCCAGCAGCTCGGGACAGGGAGAGGACGAGCAGTACTTC
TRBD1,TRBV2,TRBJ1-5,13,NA,CASRGTENQPQHF,TGTGCCAGCAGGGGGACAGAGAATCAGCCCCAGCATTTT
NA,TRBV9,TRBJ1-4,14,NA,CASSTTSTNEKLFF,TGTGCCAGCAGCACAACCTCAACTAATGAAAAACTGTTTTTT
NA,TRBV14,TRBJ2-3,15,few,CASSQELGWGDTQYF,TGTGCCAGCAGCCAAGAGCTGGGTTGGGGAGATACGCAGTATTTT
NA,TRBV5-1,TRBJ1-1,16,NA,CASSLVAGRWNTEAFF,TGCGCCAGCAGCTTGGTGGCAGGGAGGTGGAACACTGAAGCTTTCTTT
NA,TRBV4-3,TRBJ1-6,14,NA,CASSQRGEYSPLHF,TGCGCCAGCAGCCAACGGGGGGAATACTCACCCCTCCACTTT
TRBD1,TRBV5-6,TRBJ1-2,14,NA,CASSGGQGMKGYTF,TGTGCCAGCAGCGGCGGACAGGGTATGAAGGGCTACACCTTC
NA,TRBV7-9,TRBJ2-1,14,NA,CASSLASRDNEQFF,TGTGCCAGCAGCTTAGCGAGCCGGGACAATGAGCAGTTCTTC
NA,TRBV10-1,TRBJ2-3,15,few,CASSDRRGNTDTQYF,TGCGCCAGCAGTGACCGCAGGGGTAACACAGATACGCAGTATTTT
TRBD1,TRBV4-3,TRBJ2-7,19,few,CASSRQTGTGSFDPYEQYF,TGCGCCAGCAGCCGGCAAACCGGGACAGGGAGTTTTGACCCCTACGAGCAGTACTTC
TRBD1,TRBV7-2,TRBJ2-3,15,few,CASSLDRTSTDTQYF,TGTGCCAGCAGCCTGGACAGGACTAGCACAGATACGCAGTATTTT
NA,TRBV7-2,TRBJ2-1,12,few,CASSSPKTSKFF,TGTGCCAGCAGCTCACCCAAGACTAGTAAGTTCTTC
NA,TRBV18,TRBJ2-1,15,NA,CASSPPLIQGDEQFF,TGTGCCAGCTCACCACCGCTCATACAGGGAGATGAGCAGTTCTTC
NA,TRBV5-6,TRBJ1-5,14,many,CASSSGPAWQPQHF,TGTGCCAGCAGCTCAGGGCCCGCCTGGCAGCCCCAGCATTTT